This T cell receptor beta chain was recorded in a study of T cell repertoires in cytomegalovirus infection. Study background: Both CMV infection and a matching HLA type were indicated by public TCR beta signatures. Study-wide findings and caveats: Clonotype analysis showed dominance of the ex vivo response by HLA-C-restricted CMV-specific TCR beta clonotypes.

The germline V gene encodes CDR1 LGHDT and CDR2 YNNKEL (reference sequence). Unmatched junction bases numbered 8, after V lost 7 bases and J lost 7 bases. This CDR3 is built from 13 residues. TCRdb redid the calling of the reads with MiXCR, one entry per CDR3 protein. The sample consists of almost 550,000 distinct CDR3 sequences, more than 15% of them appearing once. Remarks on this clonotype: Antigen specificity is unknown.

The clonotype was recovered from a human donor in good health (CMV status not recorded). Some clones in this sample may be carry-over from other donors' samples. This rearrangement joins TRBV3-1 to TRBJ2-7; 9 bases line up with TRBD1. The sample consisted of CD8+ T cells from PBMCs. CDR3 nucleotide sequence: TGTGCCAGCACCCGAGGGACAGGGTCGGAGCAGTACTTC. It codes for CASTRGTGSEQYF.